This passage covers 10 T cell receptor beta chains from one sample sequenced in a study of T-cell reconstitution after alpha-beta-depleted transplantation in children. Unique molecular identifiers tagged the TCRbeta library. Each CDR3 protein is one row after TCRdb ran MiXCR on the PCR reads. The sample includes a few hundred thousand distinct CDR3 sequences, about a quarter of them seen just once. Here the sequenced sample was PBMCs, taken before TCRalphabeta/CD19-depleted stem cell transplant. The receptors shown here come from a boy younger than two with Wiskott-Aldrich syndrome, due to receive a stem cell transplant.

The CDR3 nucleotides are TGTGCCAGCAGCCAAGGACCGTCGCGAGAAACCTATAGGGAGCAGTACTTC. Translated: CASSQGPSRETYREQYF. The chain uses TRBV5-6 and TRBJ2-7; no clear D. The CDR3 consists of 17 residues. V lost 4 bases to trimming and J lost 7 bases, with 27 bases between them. In germline, CDR1 is SGHDT, CDR2 YYEEEE.

This clonotype was picked up a small number of times. The chain recombines TRBV10-3 with TRBJ2-1, with TRBD2 matching over 7 bases. The CDR3 runs to 18 residues. V lost 4 bases to trimming and J lost 0 bases; unmatched junction nucleotides: 12. Per the germline V gene, CDR1 is ENHRY and CDR2 is SYGVKD. The CDR3 DNA sequence: TGTGCCATCAGTGGTTCAGACGGGAGGTCAAGCTCCTACAATGAGCAGTTCTTC. This gives the protein CAISGSDGRSSSYNEQFF.

This clonotype was counted only a few times. The J gene is TRBJ2-5, the V gene TRBV4-2; 8 nucleotides match TRBD2. CDR3 length equals 15 residues. The germline V gene encodes CDR1 LGHNA and CDR2 YNFKEQ. J lost 2 bases, V lost 4 bases, and 6 bases had no gene match. The CDR3 nucleotides read TGTGCCAGCAGCCCACAAGCGGGAGAGCAAGAGACCCAGTACTTC. Its translation is CASSPQAGEQETQYF.

This clonotype showed up just a few times. The J gene is TRBJ2-7, the V gene TRBV5-1; 8 nucleotides line up with TRBD2. The CDR3 covers 13 residues. Germline V gene data show CDR1 as SGHRS and CDR2 as YFSETQ. J gave up 6 bases and V 2 bases, and 4 bases lay outside the gene matches. CDR3 coding DNA: TGCGCCAGCAGCTTAGTAGCGGGAACCGAGCAGTACTTC. Translation gives CASSLVAGTEQYF.

In its sample, this clonotype was seen a few times. The V call is TRBV5-6, the J call TRBJ2-1; unclear D gene. The CDR3 extends over 16 amino acids. Per germline, CDR1 SGHDT and CDR2 YYEEEE. Trimming left V 0 bases short and J 2 bases short, with 12 bases between. The CDR3 loop reads CASSLELGATYNEQFF. The CDR3 DNA reads TGTGCCAGCAGCTTGGAGCTAGGTGCGACCTACAATGAGCAGTTCTTC.

The chain recombines TRBV5-1 with TRBJ2-7, with TRBD1 as a possible D gene (6 bases). This CDR3 spans 15 amino acids. V dropped 0 bases and J dropped 4 bases, with 14 bases sitting between them. Germline V gives CDR1 SGHRS, CDR2 YFSETQ. The CDR3 DNA sequence: TGCGCCAGCAGCTTGGGAACAGGGAAACCTTACGAGCAGTACTTC. Amino acids: CASSLGTGKPYEQYF.

This clonotype has more than one count but fewer than ten. The V call is TRBV5-4, the J call TRBJ2-5; 8 nucleotides match TRBD2. CDR1 SGHNT and CDR2 YYREEE come from the germline V gene (reference sequence). J gave up 1 base and V 0 bases, and 2 bases lay outside the gene matches. This CDR3 region has 15 residues. The CDR3 DNA is TGTGCCAGCAGCTTGGTTAGCGGGACCCAAGAGACCCAGTACTTC. It codes for CASSLVSGTQETQYF.

The chain recombines TRBV6-1 with TRBJ2-2, with 8 bases aligning to TRBD2. The J segment lost 4 bases and the V segment lost 5 bases, leaving 9 bases of the junction unmatched. This CDR3 is 16 amino acids long. In germline, CDR1 is MNHNS, CDR2 SASEGT. Here the CDR3 reads CASSPRGGRGTGELFF. In DNA form, the CDR3 reads TGTGCCAGCAGTCCCCGGGGGGGTCGGGGCACCGGGGAGCTGTTTTTT.

This clonotype has only a few counts. V is TRBV14 and J is TRBJ2-3; TRBD2 matches at 10 bases. V was clipped by 0 bases and J by 0 bases; unmatched bases: 6. The length of the CDR3 is 18 residues. Germline CDR1 is SGHDN and CDR2 is FVKESK. The CDR3 DNA is TGTGCCAGCAGCCAAGATTCCCCTAGCGGGGGTAGCACAGATACGCAGTATTTT. Its protein product is CASSQDSPSGGSTDTQYF.

This chain joins TRBV10-3 and TRBJ1-1, with a tentative D call TRBD1 (5 bases). The CDR3 length is 12 residues. The germline gives CDR1 ENHRY, CDR2 SYGVKD. Trimming removed 4 bases at V and 5 bases at J, with 8 bases between. Written as DNA, the CDR3 is TGTGCCATCAGTGGGCAGGGTACTGAAGCTTTCTTT. Residues: CAISGQGTEAFF.